The 18 T cell receptor beta chains in this list originate from one sample, sequenced in a study of T cells in Graves' hyperthyroidism and ophthalmopathy. TCR beta CDR3 region amplification was performed from RNA transcripts. The HTBI set primed first-round TCR CDR3 RT-PCR. TCRdb re-analysed the multiplex PCR reads in MiXCR, keeping a single row per CDR3 protein. The sample shows 250,000 to 300,000 distinct CDR3 sequences, 13% of them seen only once. The sequencing input was blood. The receptors here all came from a woman in her twenties or thirties with Graves' hyperthyroidism that later progressed to Graves' ophthalmopathy.

This clonotype was detected ten times or more. The rearrangement joins TRBV7-2 to TRBJ2-1; 10 bases match TRBD2. Germline V gene sequence: CDR1 SGHTA, CDR2 FQGNSA. The CDR3 has 16 amino acids. The V gene end was trimmed by 5 bases and the J gene end by 7 bases; junction bases not matched to a gene: 11. Here the CDR3 reads CASSLRAGGPGNEQFF. DNA of the CDR3: TGTGCCAGCAGCCTACGAGCGGGAGGGCCGGGGAATGAGCAGTTCTTC.

The chain has TRBV27 and TRBJ1-1; TRBD1 might be the D (5 bases). CDR3 length: 15 residues. Trimming cost V 0 bases and J 0 bases, with 8 bases left between them. Germline lookup yields CDR1 MNHEY and CDR2 SMNVEV (reference sequence). The DNA for the CDR3 is TGTGCCAGCAGTTTATCGGGGGGTATGAACACTGAAGCTTTCTTT. It yields the protein CASSLSGGMNTEAFF.

This clonotype appeared many times. The gene calls are TRBV7-2 and TRBJ2-7; D remains unclear. The CDR3 loop spans 13 amino acids. Germline-derived CDR1 and CDR2 are SGHTA and FQGNSA. Trimming pared 4 bases from V and 0 bases from J, leaving 7 bases between. The CDR3 loop is CASSSSRSYEQYF. CDR3 in DNA: TGTGCCAGCAGCTCTTCCCGCTCCTACGAGCAGTACTTC.

V gene TRBV5-4 combines with J gene TRBJ1-2; D possibly corresponds to TRBD1 (5 bases). The CDR3 covers 13 residues. V shed 2 bases and J shed 6 bases, with 11 bases lying between them. Germline CDR1 and CDR2: SGHNT and YYREEE (reference sequence). CDR3 protein: CASSLQAEDGYTF. CDR3 sequence (DNA): TGTGCCAGCAGCTTACAGGCGGAAGATGGCTACACCTTC.

Remarks on this clonotype: At one end, the junction sequence differs from germline, possibly due to a read error. The rearrangement links TRBV9 to TRBJ2-1, with 12 bases that match TRBD2. Germline V gives CDR1 SGDLS, CDR2 YYNGEE. The length of the CDR3 is 16 residues. For the CDR3, the DNA is TGTGCCAACAGCGTAGGAGGGACTAGCGGGTACAATGAGCAGTTCTTC. This translates into CANSVGGTSGYNEQFF.

This clonotype was counted at least ten times. This chain uses TRBV5-6 with TRBJ1-2; a weak D match, TRBD1 (6 bases). The CDR3 length is 16 residues. CDR1 is SGHDT, CDR2 YYEEEE, per germline. Trimming left V 1 base short and J 5 bases short, with 18 bases between. The CDR3 loop reads CASSLRQGTDLYGYTF. CDR3 bases: TGTGCCAGCAGCTTGCGGCAGGGGACGGATCTTTATGGCTACACCTTC.

For this clonotype: This may be a read error: a much more frequent sequence differs by one nucleotide. This chain links TRBV6-1 with TRBJ2-7; 9 positions match TRBD2. The germline gives CDR1 MNHNS, CDR2 SASEGT. The junction had 8 bases not matched to a gene; V was cut back by 5 bases and J by 0 bases. This CDR3 has 16 amino acids. The CDR3 DNA reads TGTGCCAGCAGTCCGTTAGCGGGGGAGAGCTCCTACGAGCAGTACTTC. Its protein is CASSPLAGESSYEQYF.

This clonotype has a count of ten or more. This chain connects TRBV28 to TRBJ1-2; D call uncertain. V dropped 0 bases and J dropped 6 bases, with 5 bases sitting between them. Germline values: CDR1 MDHEN, CDR2 SYDVKM. This CDR3 region has 12 residues. The CDR3 spells CASSLWEDGYTF. CDR3 coding DNA: TGTGCCAGCAGTTTATGGGAAGATGGCTACACCTTC.

This clonotype has a count of ten or more. V usage is TRBV5-5 and J usage is TRBJ2-3; D is uncertain. This CDR3 has 13 amino acids. Trimming took 1 base from V and 2 from J, leaving 5 bases between them. Germline values: CDR1 SGHKS, CDR2 YYEKEE (reference sequence). The CDR3 is CASSLRPTDTQYF. The DNA for the CDR3 is TGTGCCAGCAGCTTGCGCCCCACAGATACGCAGTATTTT.

The chain links TRBV6-1 to TRBJ1-5; D ambiguous. The germline V and J ends were trimmed by 4 bases and 4 bases, with 11 bases remaining between them. CDR1 MNHNS and CDR2 SASEGT come from the germline V gene. The CDR3 is made up of 14 amino acids. The CDR3 loop is CASSVGSPNQPQHF. Written as DNA, the CDR3 is TGTGCCAGCAGTGTTGGAAGCCCTAATCAGCCCCAGCATTTT.

This clonotype has only a few counts. The chain carries TRBV28 and TRBJ2-1; D is uncertain. Germline V CDR1 and CDR2: MDHEN, SYDVKM. There are 14 residues in the CDR3. Trimming took 3 bases from V and 7 from J, leaving 13 bases between them. CDR3 loop: CASSFLAAGNEQFF. In DNA, the CDR3 is TGTGCCAGCAGTTTTCTTGCAGCAGGAAATGAGCAGTTCTTC.

The chain is built from TRBV9 and TRBJ2-1, with D unclear. This CDR3 contains 14 residues. V shed 0 bases and J shed 4 bases, with 8 bases lying between them. The germline gives CDR1 SGDLS, CDR2 YYNGEE. In nucleotides, the CDR3 is TGTGCCAGCAGCGTAGACCTCCTATACAATGAGCAGTTCTTC. This codes for CASSVDLLYNEQFF.

This clonotype was recorded at least ten times. This chain joins TRBV27 and TRBJ2-7, with TRBD1 matching 9 bases. J gave up 2 bases and V 3 bases, and 5 bases lay outside the gene matches. Germline CDR1 and CDR2: MNHEY and SMNVEV (reference sequence). The length of the CDR3 is 15 residues. DNA of the CDR3: TGTGCCAGCAGTTTCGGGACAGGGTTAACCTACGAGCAGTACTTC. It specifies CASSFGTGLTYEQYF.

This clonotype was observed at least ten times. The chain combines TRBV12-3 or TRBV12-4 with TRBJ2-1; D is ambiguous. The ends were cut back, 6 bases at V and 0 bases at J, with 12 bases in the middle. This CDR3 is 15 amino acids long. CDR3 sequence: CASRIDGSSYNEQFF. The CDR3 bases are TGTGCCAGCAGAATCGACGGAAGCTCCTACAATGAGCAGTTCTTC.

In its sample, this clonotype was seen many times. V gene TRBV6-6 combines with J gene TRBJ1-2; 8 bases are a match to TRBD1. The junction had 0 bases not matched to a gene; V was cut back by 2 bases and J by 7 bases. This CDR3 comprises 12 residues. Per the germline V gene, CDR1 is MNHNY and CDR2 is SVGAGI (reference sequence). CDR3 DNA: TGTGCCAGCAGTTACACAGGGGGTGGCTACACCTTC. Its protein product is CASSYTGGGYTF.

This clonotype was detected ten times or more. The J gene is TRBJ2-7, the V gene TRBV7-9; possibly TRBD1 for D (6 bases). V dropped 5 bases and J dropped 4 bases, with 15 bases sitting between them. CDR3 length equals 14 residues. Germline CDR1 SEHNR, CDR2 FQNEAQ (reference sequence). CDR3 protein: CASSPLGQGYEQYF. CDR3 in DNA: TGTGCCAGCAGCCCCCTGGGGCAGGGGTACGAGCAGTACTTC.

This clonotype was recorded at least ten times. The chain is built from TRBV7-9 and TRBJ2-7; 9 nucleotides line up with TRBD1. The junction had 4 bases not matched to a gene; V was cut back by 4 bases and J by 3 bases. Germline CDR1 is SEHNR and CDR2 is FQNEAQ (reference sequence). The CDR3 extends over 14 amino acids. Here the CDR3 DNA reads TGTGCCAGCAGCTCGACAGGGGGGGACTACGAGCAGTACTTC. This translates into CASSSTGGDYEQYF.

The chain employs TRBV30 and TRBJ1-2; D gene unclear. The germline CDR1 and CDR2 sequences are GTSNPN and SVGIG (reference sequence). V was clipped by 0 bases and J by 6 bases, with 2 bases between them. The CDR3 consists of 10 residues. The CDR3 DNA sequence: TGTGCCTGGAGTGTAGATGGCTACACCTTC. Protein sequence: CAWSVDGYTF.